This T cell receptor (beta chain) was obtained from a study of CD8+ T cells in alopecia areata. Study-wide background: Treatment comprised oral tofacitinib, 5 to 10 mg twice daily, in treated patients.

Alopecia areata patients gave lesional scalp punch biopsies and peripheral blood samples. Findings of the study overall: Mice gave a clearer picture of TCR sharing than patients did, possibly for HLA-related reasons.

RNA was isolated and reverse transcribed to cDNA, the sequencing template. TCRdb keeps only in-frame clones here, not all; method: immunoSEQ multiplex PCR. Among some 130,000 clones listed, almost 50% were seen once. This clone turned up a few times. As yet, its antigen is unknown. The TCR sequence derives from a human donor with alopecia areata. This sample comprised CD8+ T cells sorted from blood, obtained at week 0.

The CDR3: CASSLGGGRGSPLHF. As DNA, the CDR3 is TGTGCCAGCAGCTTGGGCGGGGGTAGGGGTTCACCCCTCCACTTT. This sequence joins TRBV7-2 and TRBJ1-6; perhaps TRBD1 as D (5 bases). CDR1 SGHTA and CDR2 FQGNSA come from the germline V gene. V lost 3 bases and J lost 9, with 15 bases in between. The CDR3 length is 15 residues.